These 9 T cell receptor beta chains originate from one sample sequenced in a study of vaccination effects on CD4 cells after COVID-19. This table comes from immunoSEQ multiplex PCR, and its TCRdb copy is limited to in-frame clones, with some not included. Found here are 45,000 to 60,000 clones, less than 85% of them singletons; the top ten hold around 6.3%. At the end of roughly ten days of culture, CD4+ T cells were isolated. Vaccine administered to participants consisted of two doses of either BNT162b2 or mRNA-1273. The antigens of these receptors remain unknown. The specimen was CD4+ T cells from PBMCs cultured without peptide, collected after COVID-19 vaccination. The source of these receptors is a human donor who received a COVID-19 vaccine.

V is TRBV6-4 and J is TRBJ2-1; 13 nucleotides line up with TRBD2. Germline assignment: CDR1 MRHNA and CDR2 SNTAGT. CDR3 size: 15 residues. V lost 4 bases to trimming and J lost 5 bases; unmatched junction nucleotides: 2. Here the CDR3 DNA reads TGTGCCAGCAGTGCCGGGACTAGCGGGGACAATGAGCAGTTCTTC. Encoded protein: CASSAGTSGDNEQFF.

This sequence joins TRBV30 and TRBJ1-6; 7 bases fit TRBD1. CDR3 length: 16 amino acids. J lost 4 bases, V lost 3 bases, and 9 bases had no gene match. Germline lookup yields CDR1 GTSNPN and CDR2 SVGIG (reference sequence). The CDR3: CAWSDRAGKYNSPLHF. The CDR3 DNA follows: TGTGCCTGGAGCGACAGGGCCGGGAAATATAATTCACCCCTCCACTTT.

The chain joins TRBV7-2 to TRBJ1-6; D ambiguous. This CDR3 contains 17 residues. Between the trimmed V and J ends, which lost 5 bases and 0 bases, there was a span of 14 bases. The germline V gene has CDR1 SGHTA and CDR2 FQGNSA. CDR3 DNA sequence: TGTGCCAGCAGCGAGAGACGGATCAGCTCCTATAATTCACCCCTCCACTTT. Translation gives CASSERRISSYNSPLHF.

This clone was observed a handful of times. The chain joins TRBV7-2 to TRBJ2-7, with D possibly TRBD1 on 6 matching bases. CDR3 size: 13 residues. The V gene lost 5 bases and the J gene lost 5 bases, with 13 bases spanning the gap. CDR1 is SGHTA and CDR2 is FQGNSA in the germline V gene. The CDR3 region is CASSILRGDEQYF. The DNA of the CDR3 is TGTGCCAGCAGCATTCTCAGGGGAGACGAGCAGTACTTC. The variable domain in full, with the rest retrieved from reference TRBV7-2 and TRBJ2-7, is GAGVSQSPSNKVTEKGKDVELRCDPISGHTALYWYRQSLGQGLEFLIYFQGNSAPDKSGLPSDRFSAERTGGSVSTLTIQRTQQEDSAVYLCASSILRGDEQYFGPGTRLTVT.

This clone was seen only a few times. The rearrangement links TRBV6-6 to TRBJ2-7, with D possibly matching TRBD1 (7 bases). The V gene lost 2 bases and the J gene lost 3 bases, with 14 bases spanning the gap. Germline assignment: CDR1 MNHNY and CDR2 SVGAGI (reference sequence). There are 15 residues in the CDR3. CDR3: CASSYPEGQIYEQYF. The DNA of the CDR3 is TGTGCCAGCAGTTACCCGGAGGGACAGATCTACGAGCAGTACTTC.

This chain uses TRBV19 with TRBJ2-6; D perhaps matches TRBD2 (7 bases). The CDR3 has 17 amino acids. Germline assignment: CDR1 LNHDA and CDR2 SQIVND (reference sequence). Between the trimmed V and J ends, which lost 5 bases and 0 bases, there was a span of 14 bases. The CDR3 region is CASSHGGLSSGANVLTF. CDR3 in DNA: TGTGCCAGTAGTCACGGGGGGCTAAGCTCTGGGGCCAACGTCCTGACTTTC.

V and J are TRBV6-5 and TRBJ1-3; weak D call: TRBD1 (6 bases). Germline V lookup: CDR1 MNHEY, CDR2 SVGAGI. The V end lost 6 bases, the J end lost 0 bases, and 9 bases lay between the germline ends. This CDR3 has 14 amino acids. Here the CDR3 reads CASRGGRSGNTIYF. CDR3 DNA: TGTGCCAGCAGGGGGGGGCGCTCTGGAAACACCATATATTTT.

This clone was detected once. The V call is TRBV5-4, the J call TRBJ2-7; either TRBD1 or TRBD2 may fit D (5 bases each). The CDR3 extends over 16 amino acids. Germline V CDR1 and CDR2: SGHNT, YYREEE (reference sequence). Between the trimmed V and J ends, which lost 0 bases and 5 bases, there was a span of 18 bases. The CDR3 loop is CASSLGGMMSVDEQYF. The CDR3 bases are TGTGCCAGCAGCTTGGGGGGGATGATGTCAGTCGACGAGCAGTACTTC. The full variable domain, with the rest looked up from reference TRBV5-4 and TRBJ2-7, is ETGVTQSPTHLIKTRGQQVTLRCSSQSGHNTVSWYQQALGQGPQFIFQYYREEENGRGNFPPRFSGLQFPNYSSELNVNALELDDSALYLCASSLGGMMSVDEQYFGPGTRLTVT.

The CDR3 spells CASTQTGTPRGETQYF. The DNA for the CDR3 is TGTGCCAGCACCCAAACCGGGACCCCTCGGGGAGAGACCCAGTACTTC. V and J are TRBV2 and TRBJ2-5; TRBD1 or TRBD2 may be the D gene (5 bases each). The CDR3 is 16 amino acids. V was pared by 7 bases and J by 4 bases, with 22 bases between. The germline V gene encodes CDR1 SNHLY and CDR2 FYNNEI.